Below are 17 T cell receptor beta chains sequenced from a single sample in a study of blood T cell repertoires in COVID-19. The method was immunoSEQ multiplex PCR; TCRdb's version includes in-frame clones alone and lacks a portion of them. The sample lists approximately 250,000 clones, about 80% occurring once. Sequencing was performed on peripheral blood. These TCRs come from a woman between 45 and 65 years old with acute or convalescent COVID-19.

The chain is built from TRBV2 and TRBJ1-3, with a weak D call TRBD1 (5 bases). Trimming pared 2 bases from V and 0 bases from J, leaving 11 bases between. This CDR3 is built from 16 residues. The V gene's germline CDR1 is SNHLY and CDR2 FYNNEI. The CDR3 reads CASSEQGTNSGNTIYF. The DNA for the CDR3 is TGTGCCAGCAGTGAACAGGGAACCAACTCTGGAAACACCATATATTTT. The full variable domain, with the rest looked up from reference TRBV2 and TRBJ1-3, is EPEVTQTPSHQVTQMGQEVILRCVPISNHLYFYWYRQILGQKVEFLVSFYNNEISEKSEIFDDQFSVERPDGSNFTLKIRSTKLEDSAMYFCASSEQGTNSGNTIYFGEGSWLTVV.

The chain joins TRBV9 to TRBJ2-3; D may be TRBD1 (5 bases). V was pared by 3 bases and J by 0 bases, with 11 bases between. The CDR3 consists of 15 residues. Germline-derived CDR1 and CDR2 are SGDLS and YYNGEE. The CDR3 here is CASSGLPGSTDTQYF. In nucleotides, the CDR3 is TGTGCCAGCAGCGGCCTCCCAGGGAGCACAGATACGCAGTATTTT.

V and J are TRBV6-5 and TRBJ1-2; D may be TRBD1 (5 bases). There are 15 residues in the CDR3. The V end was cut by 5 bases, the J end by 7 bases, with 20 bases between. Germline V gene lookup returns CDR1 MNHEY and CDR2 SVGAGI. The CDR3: CASSPPARVSFGYTF. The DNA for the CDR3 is TGTGCCAGCAGTCCCCCGGCCAGGGTATCGTTTGGCTACACCTTC.

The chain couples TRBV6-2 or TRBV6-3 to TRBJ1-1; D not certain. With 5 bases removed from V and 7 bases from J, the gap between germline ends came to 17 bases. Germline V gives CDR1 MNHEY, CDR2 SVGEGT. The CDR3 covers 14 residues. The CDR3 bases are TGTGCCAGCAGTGTGGTTAGGGAACGGGATGAAGCTTTCTTT. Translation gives CASSVVRERDEAFF.

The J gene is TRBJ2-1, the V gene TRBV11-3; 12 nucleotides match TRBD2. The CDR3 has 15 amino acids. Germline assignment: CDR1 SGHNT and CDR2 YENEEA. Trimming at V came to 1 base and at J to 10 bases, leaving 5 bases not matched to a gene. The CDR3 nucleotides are TGTGCCAGCAGCTTAGGACTAGCGGGGGCTGCGGAGCAGTTCTTC. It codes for CASSLGLAGAAEQFF.

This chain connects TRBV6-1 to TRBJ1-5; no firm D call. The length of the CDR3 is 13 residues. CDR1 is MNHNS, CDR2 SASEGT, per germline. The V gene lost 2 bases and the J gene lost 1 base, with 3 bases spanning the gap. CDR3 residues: CASSEQSNQPQHF. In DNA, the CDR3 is TGTGCCAGCAGTGAACAAAGCAATCAGCCCCAGCATTTT.

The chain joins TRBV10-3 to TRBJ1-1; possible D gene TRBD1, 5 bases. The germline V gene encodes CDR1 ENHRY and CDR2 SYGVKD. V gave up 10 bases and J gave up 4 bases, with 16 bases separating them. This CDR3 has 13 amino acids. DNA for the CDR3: TGTGCCACCAAGGGCAGGGAGGTCACTGAAGCTTTCTTT. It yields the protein CATKGREVTEAFF.

CDR3 region: CASSLGRANEKLFF. CDR3 DNA sequence: TGCGCCAGCAGCTTAGGCCGGGCTAATGAAAAACTGTTTTTT. The V and J genes are TRBV5-1 and TRBJ1-4; no reliable D call. Germline V lookup: CDR1 SGHRS, CDR2 YFSETQ. This CDR3 contains 14 residues. V gave up 2 bases and J gave up 3 bases, with 8 bases separating them.

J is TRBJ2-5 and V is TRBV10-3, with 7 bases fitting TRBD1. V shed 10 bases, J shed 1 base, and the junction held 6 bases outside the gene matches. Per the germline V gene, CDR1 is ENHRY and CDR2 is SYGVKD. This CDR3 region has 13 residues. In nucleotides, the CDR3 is TGTGCCACTTGCCAGGGGGTCCAAGAGACCCAGTACTTC. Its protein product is CATCQGVQETQYF.

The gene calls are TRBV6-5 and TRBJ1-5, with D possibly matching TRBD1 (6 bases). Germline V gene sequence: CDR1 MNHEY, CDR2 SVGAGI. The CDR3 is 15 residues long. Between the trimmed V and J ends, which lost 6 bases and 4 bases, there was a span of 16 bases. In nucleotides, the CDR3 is TGTGCCAGCAGGTCAACAGGGATCGGTAATCAGCCCCAGCATTTT. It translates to CASRSTGIGNQPQHF.

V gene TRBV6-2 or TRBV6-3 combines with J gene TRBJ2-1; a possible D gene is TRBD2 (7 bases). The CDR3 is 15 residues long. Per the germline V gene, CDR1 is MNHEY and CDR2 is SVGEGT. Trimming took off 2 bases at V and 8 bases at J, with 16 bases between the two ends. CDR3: CASSYEWGGMDEQFF. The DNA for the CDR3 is TGTGCCAGCAGTTACGAGTGGGGGGGCATGGATGAGCAGTTCTTC.

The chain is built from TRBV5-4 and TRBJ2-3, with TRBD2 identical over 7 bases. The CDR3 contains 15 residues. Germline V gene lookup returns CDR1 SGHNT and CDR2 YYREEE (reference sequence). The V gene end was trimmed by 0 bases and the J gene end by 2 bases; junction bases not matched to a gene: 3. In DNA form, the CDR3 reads TGTGCCAGCAGCTTGGGTGGGAGGGTCACAGATACGCAGTATTTT. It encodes CASSLGGRVTDTQYF.

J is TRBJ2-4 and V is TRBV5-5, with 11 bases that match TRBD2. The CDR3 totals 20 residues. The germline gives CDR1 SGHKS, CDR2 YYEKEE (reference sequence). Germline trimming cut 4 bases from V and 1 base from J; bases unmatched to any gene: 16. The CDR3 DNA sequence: TGTGCCAGCAGCCCCACGGATCTAGCGGGGGGCCTCTCGGCCAAAAACATTCAGTACTTC. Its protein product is CASSPTDLAGGLSAKNIQYF.

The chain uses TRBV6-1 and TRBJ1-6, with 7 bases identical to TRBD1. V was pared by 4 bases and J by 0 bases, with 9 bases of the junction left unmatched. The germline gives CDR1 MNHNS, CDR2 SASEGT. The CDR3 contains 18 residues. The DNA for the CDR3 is TGTGCCAGCAGTGTGGACAGGCCCGTTCTCTCCTATAATTCACCCCTCCACTTT. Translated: CASSVDRPVLSYNSPLHF.

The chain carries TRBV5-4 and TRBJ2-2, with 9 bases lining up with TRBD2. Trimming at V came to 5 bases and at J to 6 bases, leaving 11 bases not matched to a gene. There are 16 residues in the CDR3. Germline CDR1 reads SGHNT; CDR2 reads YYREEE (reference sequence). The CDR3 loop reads CASSPEGGRVPGELFF. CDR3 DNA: TGTGCCAGCAGTCCCGAGGGCGGGAGGGTCCCCGGGGAGCTGTTTTTT.

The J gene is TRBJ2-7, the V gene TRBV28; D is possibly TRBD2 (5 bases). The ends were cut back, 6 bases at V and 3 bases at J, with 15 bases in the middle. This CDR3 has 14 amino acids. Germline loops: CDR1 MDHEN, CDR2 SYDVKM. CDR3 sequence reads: CASSWRVGGYEQYF. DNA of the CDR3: TGTGCCAGCAGCTGGCGGGTCGGTGGCTACGAGCAGTACTTC.

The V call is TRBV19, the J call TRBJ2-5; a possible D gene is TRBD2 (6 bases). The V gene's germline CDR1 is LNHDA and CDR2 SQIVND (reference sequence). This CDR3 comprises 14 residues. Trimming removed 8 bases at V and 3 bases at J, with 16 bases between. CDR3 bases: TGTGCCAGTCAAGATGGCGGGGATAAAGAGACCCAGTACTTC. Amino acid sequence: CASQDGGDKETQYF.